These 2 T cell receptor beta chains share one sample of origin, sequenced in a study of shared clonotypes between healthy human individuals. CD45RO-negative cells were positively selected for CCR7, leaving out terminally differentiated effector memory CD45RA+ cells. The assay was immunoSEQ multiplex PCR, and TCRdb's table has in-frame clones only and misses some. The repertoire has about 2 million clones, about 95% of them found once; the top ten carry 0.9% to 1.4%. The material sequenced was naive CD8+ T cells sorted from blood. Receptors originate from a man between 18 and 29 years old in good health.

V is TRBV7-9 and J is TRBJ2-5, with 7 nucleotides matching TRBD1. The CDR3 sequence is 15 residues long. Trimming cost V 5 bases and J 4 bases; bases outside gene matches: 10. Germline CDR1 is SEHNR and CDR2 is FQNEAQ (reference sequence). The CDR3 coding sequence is TGTGCCAGCAGCCTCGGGACAGAGGGACCAGAGACCCAGTACTTC. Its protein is CASSLGTEGPETQYF.

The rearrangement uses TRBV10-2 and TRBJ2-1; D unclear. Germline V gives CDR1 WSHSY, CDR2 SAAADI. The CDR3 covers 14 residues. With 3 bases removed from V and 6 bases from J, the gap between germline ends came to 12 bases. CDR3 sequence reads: CASSDSVSLNEQFF. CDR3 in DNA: TGCGCCAGCAGTGACTCTGTCAGTCTCAATGAGCAGTTCTTC.